The sequence of this TCR beta chain was determined in a study of CD8+ T cells in alopecia areata. General study results and limits: Amid tofacitinib therapy, many expanded lesional clones stayed present in scalp and blood.

Specified treatment: oral pan-JAK inhibitor, 5-10 mg twice daily. As part of sample collection, lesional scalp punch biopsies and peripheral blood were taken from alopecia areata patients. CDR1 is SEHNR and CDR2 is FQNEAQ in the germline V gene (reference sequence). Trimming took 5 bases from V and 6 from J, leaving 14 bases between them. The CDR3 has 14 residues. This clone showed up just once. Its antigen is undetermined. cDNA serving as the sequencing template came from extracted, reverse transcribed RNA. TCRdb's table, derived via immunoSEQ multiplex PCR, lists solely in-frame clones and lacks some. This sample has about 210,000 clones, with 55% to 70% found just once.

The chain employs TRBV7-9 and TRBJ1-5; weak D call: TRBD1 (5 bases). The sequence was collected from a human donor with alopecia areata. The source material was CD4+ T cells sorted from blood, sampled at week 4, from a patient treated with tofacitinib. Written as DNA, the CDR3 is TGTGCCAGCAGCGCACCAGGGCGGGGTCAGCCCCAGCATTTT. It translates to CASSAPGRGQPQHF.